This T cell receptor beta chain was sequenced in a study of T cell repertoires in cytomegalovirus infection. Whole-study context: HLA-C-restricted CMV epitopes, recently identified, and well-studied HLA-B-restricted ones were used by the study.

Concerning this clonotype itself: Its antigen is currently unknown.

This CDR3 spans 15 amino acids. V dropped 2 bases and J dropped 3 bases, with 13 bases sitting between them. TCRdb recomputed calls from the reads with MiXCR, one row per CDR3 protein. The table lists some 350,000 distinct CDR3 sequences, roughly 34% of them singletons, with less than 15% in the top ten. The chain is built from TRBV12-3 or TRBV12-4 and TRBJ1-2; unclear D gene. The sample in question was cultured PBMCs, obtained from culture after CMV antigen stimulation. The source is a human donor in good health (CMV status not recorded). Some clones in this sample may be carry-over from other donors' samples. This CDR3 is CASSLSPAGHYGYTF. CDR3 nucleotide sequence: TGTGCCAGCAGTTTAAGCCCCGCCGGTCACTATGGCTACACCTTC.